This is a list of T cell receptor beta chains from one sample in a study of radiation and T cells in renal cell carcinoma. The protocol was immunoSEQ multiplex PCR, while the TCRdb copy is restricted to in-frame clones and leaves out a portion. The table includes 80,000 or so clones, nearly 90% detected once. This specimen was blood, taken from a patient whose treatment included radiotherapy and nephrectomy. All receptors derive from a woman in her 70s with renal cell carcinoma. The CDR3 runs from the conserved cysteine through the conserved F or W. The order of the fields is CDR3 protein, CDR3 DNA, V gene, D gene, J gene, CDR3 length, clone size. The D gene is left open where the match is weak. The size entry is marked missing in some rows and otherwise reads once, few, many or a size class.

CDR3 protein: CASSSSGGAVDTQYF; CDR3 DNA: TGTGCCAGCAGCTCAAGCGGGGGGGCGGTAGATACGCAGTATTTT; V gene: TRBV7-9; D gene: TRBD2; J gene: TRBJ2-3; CDR3 length: 15; clone size: NA
CDR3 protein: CASSIPPGQFSSGANVLTF; CDR3 DNA: TGTGCCAGTAGTATACCCCCGGGGCAGTTTAGCTCTGGGGCCAACGTCCTGACTTTC; V gene: TRBV19; D gene: NA; J gene: TRBJ2-6; CDR3 length: 19; clone size: few
CDR3 protein: CASSYPGQNTEAFF; CDR3 DNA: TGTGCCAGCAGTTACCCAGGACAGAACACCGAAGCTTTCTTT; V gene: TRBV6-6; D gene: NA; J gene: TRBJ1-1; CDR3 length: 14; clone size: once
CDR3 protein: CASSFRGGLTGNTIYF; CDR3 DNA: TGTGCCAGCAGCTTCCGCGGGGGTTTGACTGGAAACACCATATATTTT; V gene: TRBV7-2; D gene: NA; J gene: TRBJ1-3; CDR3 length: 16; clone size: NA
CDR3 protein: CASGADSYEQYF; CDR3 DNA: TGCGCCAGCGGGGCAGACTCCTACGAGCAGTACTTC; V gene: TRBV10-1; D gene: NA; J gene: TRBJ2-7; CDR3 length: 12; clone size: NA
CDR3 protein: CASSQPRGRASSYNEQFF; CDR3 DNA: TGTGCCAGCAGCCAACCCCGGGGGCGGGCGAGCTCCTACAATGAGCAGTTCTTC; V gene: TRBV7-9; D gene: NA; J gene: TRBJ2-1; CDR3 length: 18; clone size: NA
CDR3 protein: CASTDVGTANTGELFF; CDR3 DNA: TGCGCCAGCACTGATGTGGGGACGGCCAACACCGGGGAGCTGTTTTTT; V gene: TRBV5-1; D gene: NA; J gene: TRBJ2-2; CDR3 length: 16; clone size: NA
CDR3 protein: CASSLNVAGGGDTQYF; CDR3 DNA: TGTGCCAGCAGCCTGAATGTCGCGGGGGGGGGCGATACGCAGTATTTT; V gene: TRBV25-1; D gene: TRBD2; J gene: TRBJ2-3; CDR3 length: 16; clone size: NA
CDR3 protein: CASTPGGALGETQYF; CDR3 DNA: TGTGCCAGCACCCCGGGGGGGGCCCTGGGAGAGACCCAGTACTTC; V gene: TRBV9; D gene: TRBD2; J gene: TRBJ2-5; CDR3 length: 15; clone size: NA
CDR3 protein: CASKTSLNTGELFF; CDR3 DNA: TGTGCCAGTAAAACCTCACTGAACACCGGGGAGCTGTTTTTT; V gene: TRBV28; D gene: NA; J gene: TRBJ2-2; CDR3 length: 14; clone size: NA
CDR3 protein: CASPTPGQGSEFASLSSYNEQFF; CDR3 DNA: TGTGCCAGTCCTACCCCGGGACAGGGGAGTGAGTTCGCCTCTCTGAGCTCCTACAATGAGCAGTTCTTC; V gene: TRBV9; D gene: TRBD1; J gene: TRBJ2-1; CDR3 length: 23; clone size: NA
CDR3 protein: CATSDDGGHYGYTF; CDR3 DNA: TGTGCCACCTCCGATGATGGAGGGCACTATGGCTACACCTTC; V gene: TRBV6-5; D gene: NA; J gene: TRBJ1-2; CDR3 length: 14; clone size: NA
CDR3 protein: CASSLGGSGGGRDNEQFF; CDR3 DNA: TGTGCCAGCAGCTTAGGAGGGTCCGGCGGGGGAAGGGATAATGAGCAGTTCTTC; V gene: TRBV7-9; D gene: TRBD2; J gene: TRBJ2-1; CDR3 length: 18; clone size: once
CDR3 protein: CASGGQFGQPQHF; CDR3 DNA: TGTGCCAGCGGGGGCCAGTTTGGGCAGCCCCAGCATTTT; V gene: TRBV28; D gene: NA; J gene: TRBJ1-5; CDR3 length: 13; clone size: NA
CDR3 protein: CASRRQGASTEAFF; CDR3 DNA: TGCGCCAGCAGAAGACAGGGGGCGAGTACTGAAGCTTTCTTT; V gene: TRBV5-1; D gene: TRBD1; J gene: TRBJ1-1; CDR3 length: 14; clone size: NA
CDR3 protein: CASSQSRTEGADTQYF; CDR3 DNA: TGCGCCAGCAGTCAATCCCGAACAGAGGGGGCAGATACGCAGTATTTT; V gene: TRBV23-1; D gene: NA; J gene: TRBJ2-3; CDR3 length: 16; clone size: NA
CDR3 protein: CASSNLQGFSYEQYF; CDR3 DNA: TGTGCCAGCAGCAATCTACAGGGGTTCTCCTACGAGCAGTACTTC; V gene: TRBV7-8; D gene: TRBD1; J gene: TRBJ2-7; CDR3 length: 15; clone size: NA